This is a list of T cell receptor beta chains from one sample in a study of OX40 agonist ivuxolimab in advanced cancers. Sequenced by immunoSEQ multiplex PCR; TCRdb stores in-frame clones only, minus some. The profile shows fewer than 40,000 clones, approximately 86% of them singletons. The sample in question was CD4+ or CD8+ T cells sorted from blood, obtained in a trial of the OX40 agonist ivuxolimab. These receptors came from an adult with an advanced solid tumor such as melanoma, head and neck, liver or kidney cancer. Both conserved end residues are part of each CDR3. A D gene is named only where the DNA matches it firmly. Not every row has a clone size; where given, it reads once, few, many or a size class.

clone_size j_call v_call d_call cdr3_nt cdr3_aa
NA TRBJ2-4 TRBV19 TRBD1 TGTGCCAGTAGAAGACAGGGACGGAATAACATTCAGTACTTC CASRRQGRNNIQYF
NA TRBJ2-7 TRBV19 NA TGTGCCAGTAGGTTCCGGGACACATCCTACGAGCAGTACTTC CASRFRDTSYEQYF
once TRBJ2-1 TRBV6-4 NA TGTGCCAGCAGCGTGGACAGTAGCTCCTACAATGAGCAGTTCTTC CASSVDSSSYNEQFF
NA TRBJ1-1 TRBV4-3 NA TGCGCCAGCAGCCACGGGGGGCACACTGAAGCTTTCTTT CASSHGGHTEAFF
NA TRBJ2-3 TRBV9 NA TGTGCCAGCAGCGTAGCTCCCACAGATACGCAGTATTTT CASSVAPTDTQYF
NA TRBJ1-6 TRBV19 NA TGTGCCAGTAGTAAGGGAAACTATAATTCACCCCTCCACTTT CASSKGNYNSPLHF
NA TRBJ2-7 TRBV29-1 TRBD1 TGCAGCGTCGGGGACAGTCGACAGGGCTACGAGCAGTACTTC CSVGDSRQGYEQYF
NA TRBJ2-2 TRBV10-3 TRBD1 TGTGCCATCAGTGAGCCCCAGGGGGCGAACACCGGGGAGCTGTTTTTT CAISEPQGANTGELFF
NA TRBJ1-1 TRBV6-5 NA TGTGCCAGCAGGCCAGGCGCGGGCACTGAAGCTTTCTTT CASRPGAGTEAFF
NA TRBJ2-2 TRBV28 NA TGTGCCAGCAGGGATCAGGGGGGAACCGGGGAGCTGTTTTTT CASRDQGGTGELFF
NA TRBJ1-5 TRBV5-6 NA TGTGCCAGCAGCTCAAAACACGGGGGACATCAGCCCCAGCATTTT CASSSKHGGHQPQHF
NA TRBJ2-1 TRBV7-3 TRBD1 TGTGCCAGCAGCCCGTGGACAGGGTGGTTAAATGAGCAGTTCTTC CASSPWTGWLNEQFF
NA TRBJ2-5 TRBV10-3 NA TGTGCCATCAGTGCGTGGTTTGGGCGGGGCGGAGAGACCCAGTACTTC CAISAWFGRGGETQYF
NA TRBJ2-2 TRBV5-1 NA TGCGCCAGCAGCCCCCCGGGCGGGGTTTACACCGGGGAGCTGTTTTTT CASSPPGGVYTGELFF
NA TRBJ2-1 TRBV6-4 TRBD2 TGTGCCAGCCTATCGTGTGGGACTAGCATCAATGAGCAGTTCTTC CASLSCGTSINEQFF
NA TRBJ1-2 TRBV19 NA TGTGCCAGTAGTATAATGGCAGGGTTTGTTGGTGGCTACACCTTC CASSIMAGFVGGYTF
once TRBJ2-2 TRBV7-9 TRBD2 TGTGCCAGCAGAGGTCGGGTAGCGGGACTGAACACCGGGGAGCTGTTTTTT CASRGRVAGLNTGELFF
NA TRBJ2-1 TRBV11-2 NA TGTGCCAGCAGCGCCTACCGACTCCACTTTAGTGGTGAGCAGTTCTTC CASSAYRLHFSGEQFF
NA TRBJ2-7 TRBV9 NA TGTGCCAGCAGGAGACAGGAGGGAGAGTACGAGCAGTACTTC CASRRQEGEYEQYF
NA TRBJ2-1 TRBV27 TRBD1 TGTGCCAGCAGTTCCGGGACAGGGGACCCCCCTGAGCAGTTCTTC CASSSGTGDPPEQFF
NA TRBJ2-1 TRBV19 TRBD2 TGTGCCAGTAGTATGGGAGCTAGCGGGATGGGTGAGCAGTTCTTC CASSMGASGMGEQFF
NA TRBJ2-2 TRBV7-9 TRBD2 TGTGCCAGCAGCACTAGCGGGATAAACACCGGGGAGCTGTTTTTT CASSTSGINTGELFF
NA TRBJ1-5 TRBV16 NA TGTGCCAGCAGCCAATGGATGACAGGCGCGGAGCCCCAGCATTTT CASSQWMTGAEPQHF
NA TRBJ1-1 TRBV19 TRBD1 TGTGCCAGTAGTCCGACAGGGGCAGAAGCTTTCTTT CASSPTGAEAFF
NA TRBJ2-2 TRBV5-1 NA TGCGCCAGCAGCTTCCCGGGCACCGGGGAGCTGTTTTTT CASSFPGTGELFF
few TRBJ2-5 TRBV4-3 TRBD2 TGCGCCAGCAGCCAAGATCTTCGAAGTCGGGAGGCAGAGACCCAGTACTTC CASSQDLRSREAETQYF
NA TRBJ2-5 TRBV20-1 NA TGCAGTGCCCCTCTAACAGGGTCCCAGTACTTC CSAPLTGSQYF
NA TRBJ2-7 TRBV7-8 NA TGTGCCAGCAGCTTGGTAGGACTACACCCTTCGTCCTACGAGCAGTACTTC CASSLVGLHPSSYEQYF
NA TRBJ2-2 TRBV28 TRBD2 TGTGCCAGCAGTTCCATAGCGGGAGAGAACACCGGGGAGCTGTTTTTT CASSSIAGENTGELFF
once TRBJ2-1 TRBV19 NA TGTGCCAGTAGGACAGGAACCTACAATGAGCAGTTCTTC CASRTGTYNEQFF
NA TRBJ1-5 TRBV6-5 NA TGTGCCAGCAGTTACGCTCGGGGGAGTCAGCCCCAGCATTTT CASSYARGSQPQHF
NA TRBJ2-3 TRBV11-2 TRBD2 TGTGCCAGCAGGACTAGCGGGAGCACAGATACGCAGTATTTT CASRTSGSTDTQYF
once TRBJ2-1 TRBV27 NA TGTGCCAGCAGGACCGGTCCCTACAATGAGCAGTTCTTC CASRTGPYNEQFF
many TRBJ1-4 TRBV28 NA TGTGCCAGCAGTTTAAGGGGAAGCCCCAATGAAAAACTGTTTTTT CASSLRGSPNEKLFF
NA TRBJ1-1 TRBV2 NA TGTGCCAGCAGTGATTCAGGGCGTGAAGCTTTCTTT CASSDSGREAFF
NA TRBJ2-7 TRBV5-1 NA TGCGCCAGCAGCTTGGCCGGGAGTACGAACGAGCAGTACTTC CASSLAGSTNEQYF
NA TRBJ2-7 TRBV5-6 NA TGTGCCAGCAGCTCGGTGGGCGCAGGGTACTACGAGCAGTACTTC CASSSVGAGYYEQYF